The present T cell receptor beta chain was sequenced within a study of T cell responses to AZD1222 COVID-19 vaccine. Looked up from germline, CDR1 is LGHDT and CDR2 is YNNKEL (reference sequence). V was trimmed by 4 bases and J by 0 bases, leaving 19 bases between them. This CDR3 has 18 amino acids. On this clone: Its matching antigen is unknown.

Only in-frame clones appear in the TCRdb table, and some are missing; sequencing was by immunoSEQ multiplex PCR. The profile shows around 95,000 clones, around nine tenths of them singletons. Study-level points and caveats: The study found vaccine-associated CD4 TCRs spanning spike, dominant at 160-218 and 743-854.

The sample here was peripheral blood, taken on day 0 of AZD1222 vaccination. This sequence originates from an adult in good health. The rearrangement uses TRBV3-1 (or the pseudogene TRBV3-2) and TRBJ2-4, with D maybe TRBD2 (5 bases). The CDR3 protein is CASSPTRDAALAKNIQYF. DNA for the CDR3: TGTGCCAGCAGCCCCACCCGGGATGCAGCACTAGCCAAAAACATTCAGTACTTC.